These T cell receptor beta chains were read from a single sample in a study of monozygotic twins with inflammatory bowel disease. TCRdb re-called the 5' RACE reads and shows each CDR3 protein once, DNA omitted. The sample includes some 130,000 distinct CDR3 sequences. The sequencing input was blood. All receptors derive from a human donor with ulcerative colitis or Crohn's disease, or a healthy co-twin of an affected twin (not recorded which). CDR3s include the opening cysteine and the closing phenylalanine or tryptophan.

J gene: TRBJ1-4; V gene: TRBV2; CDR3 protein: CASRPGQGNEKLFF
J gene: TRBJ2-3; V gene: TRBV20-1; CDR3 protein: CSARDPRSGRAPSTDTQYF
J gene: TRBJ1-2; V gene: TRBV7-9; CDR3 protein: CASSLFQGGNYGYTF
J gene: TRBJ2-7; V gene: TRBV12-3/TRBV12-4; CDR3 protein: CASSASGTSYEQYF
J gene: TRBJ2-1; V gene: TRBV27; CDR3 protein: CASIRLAGNEQFF
J gene: TRBJ2-1; V gene: TRBV5-1; CDR3 protein: CASSRVGLAAPGTYNEQFF
J gene: TRBJ2-1; V gene: TRBV7-9; CDR3 protein: CASSSLGLAANEQFF
J gene: TRBJ1-6; V gene: TRBV5-1; CDR3 protein: CASSPTPGGHNSPLHF
J gene: TRBJ2-7; V gene: TRBV11-1; CDR3 protein: CASTDRGLAGVTYEQYF
J gene: TRBJ2-7; V gene: TRBV7-6; CDR3 protein: CASSSLAGGDHEQYF
J gene: TRBJ2-7; V gene: TRBV20-1; CDR3 protein: CSARVEPYEQYF
J gene: TRBJ1-5; V gene: TRBV6-1; CDR3 protein: CASSEAQGLRHQPQHF
J gene: TRBJ2-7; V gene: TRBV7-3; CDR3 protein: CASSLAGGNQYEQYF
J gene: TRBJ2-3; V gene: TRBV2; CDR3 protein: CASSPGQGDYGDTQYF
J gene: TRBJ1-1; V gene: TRBV28; CDR3 protein: CASTGGQGVLNTEAFF
J gene: TRBJ2-7; V gene: TRBV19; CDR3 protein: CASSTTSLYEQYF
J gene: TRBJ2-1; V gene: TRBV6-6; CDR3 protein: CASSYPEGLAGGFF
J gene: TRBJ2-5; V gene: TRBV20-1; CDR3 protein: CSARERGRETQYF
J gene: TRBJ2-5; V gene: TRBV5-4; CDR3 protein: CASSLRTAQETQYF
J gene: TRBJ2-6; V gene: TRBV10-3; CDR3 protein: CAISDGTGTSGANVLTF
J gene: TRBJ2-4; V gene: TRBV6-5; CDR3 protein: CASSYSTTRGDIQYF
J gene: TRBJ1-1; V gene: TRBV20-1; CDR3 protein: CSPSWGVTEAFF
J gene: TRBJ2-7; V gene: TRBV5-1; CDR3 protein: CASSFSPPLAGGVFKQYF
J gene: TRBJ1-2; V gene: TRBV24-1; CDR3 protein: CATSDFSDDGYTF
J gene: TRBJ2-7; V gene: TRBV20-1; CDR3 protein: CSTTRQVYSYEQYF
J gene: TRBJ2-7; V gene: TRBV5-1; CDR3 protein: CASSSQKQGTYEQYF
J gene: TRBJ2-1; V gene: TRBV5-6; CDR3 protein: CASSWATTLAGVNEQFF
J gene: TRBJ2-7; V gene: TRBV12-3/TRBV12-4; CDR3 protein: CASSRPRDRFSYEQYF
J gene: TRBJ2-3; V gene: TRBV10-3; CDR3 protein: CAITPGGSTDTQYF
J gene: TRBJ1-1; V gene: TRBV6-6; CDR3 protein: CASKDVFGYTEAFF
J gene: TRBJ1-2; V gene: TRBV18; CDR3 protein: CASSPSGQGANYGYTF
J gene: TRBJ1-2; V gene: TRBV3-1; CDR3 protein: CASSPRVGYGYTF
J gene: TRBJ1-1; V gene: TRBV18; CDR3 protein: CASSPITGQGARGSEAFF
J gene: TRBJ2-1; V gene: TRBV7-2; CDR3 protein: CASSLEQLANEQFF
J gene: TRBJ2-5; V gene: TRBV5-4; CDR3 protein: CASSLKPLGTGGETQYF
J gene: TRBJ2-2; V gene: TRBV5-4; CDR3 protein: CASSLMSPGELFF
J gene: TRBJ2-4; V gene: TRBV4-1; CDR3 protein: CASSQGPATGEGNIPYF
J gene: TRBJ2-4; V gene: TRBV7-8; CDR3 protein: CASSLAGGGQGENIQYF
J gene: TRBJ2-7; V gene: TRBV7-8; CDR3 protein: CASSSQPRTSGSSYEQYF
J gene: TRBJ2-7; V gene: TRBV14; CDR3 protein: CASSRGQGILPTEQYF
J gene: TRBJ2-7; V gene: TRBV5-5; CDR3 protein: CASSLSSGIYEQYF
J gene: TRBJ2-6; V gene: TRBV11-2; CDR3 protein: CASSPLGRSLSGANVLTF
J gene: TRBJ2-7; V gene: TRBV3-1; CDR3 protein: CASSIYYEQYF
J gene: TRBJ1-4; V gene: TRBV28; CDR3 protein: CASSPDDEKLFF
J gene: TRBJ2-2; V gene: TRBV4-3; CDR3 protein: CASSQVSGPQATGELFF
J gene: TRBJ2-4; V gene: TRBV7-6; CDR3 protein: CASSLDLGATKNIQYF
J gene: TRBJ1-1; V gene: TRBV14; CDR3 protein: CASSTSRVNTEAFF
J gene: TRBJ2-7; V gene: TRBV20-1; CDR3 protein: CSASGDVPEQYF
J gene: TRBJ2-1; V gene: TRBV5-1; CDR3 protein: CASRPTGMNNEQFF
J gene: TRBJ2-3; V gene: TRBV7-8; CDR3 protein: CASSLDHYTDTQYF
J gene: TRBJ2-1; V gene: TRBV19; CDR3 protein: CASSISQGGSYNEQFF
J gene: TRBJ1-4; V gene: TRBV9; CDR3 protein: CASSVAFSPGPDEKLFF
J gene: TRBJ2-7; V gene: TRBV10-3; CDR3 protein: CAISEAMTEQYF